This TCR beta chain was documented in a study of shared clonotypes between healthy human individuals. Comments on this clone: Its antigen is unidentified.

Profiling relied on immunoSEQ multiplex PCR, and the TCRdb table lists in-frame clones only, not all of them. The sample holds 850,000 to 1,200,000 clones; 75% are singletons and the top ten take about 1.5%. Whole-study findings and limits: The study found about 5% of naive CD4 clonotypes shared across a few donors. The diversity represented, both genetic and in exposure history, was limited by few donors. Naive subsets generally exceeded memory subsets in estimated richness.

The CDR3 totals 13 residues. Germline V gives CDR1 SGHVS, CDR2 FQNEAQ. V was shortened by 2 bases and J by 8 bases, with 12 bases between the two germline ends. Healthy HIV-negative adults without recent acute infections or vaccinations served as donors. The sequence derives from a man aged 18 to 30 in good health. The chain joins TRBV7-8 to TRBJ1-2; TRBD1 is a possible D gene (6 bases). The sample consisted of memory CD4+ T cells sorted from blood. Subset indicated: CD45RA-negative fraction. CDR3 residues: CASSLRGAEGYTF. The CDR3 DNA reads TGTGCCAGCAGCTTACGGGGGGCTGAGGGCTACACCTTC.